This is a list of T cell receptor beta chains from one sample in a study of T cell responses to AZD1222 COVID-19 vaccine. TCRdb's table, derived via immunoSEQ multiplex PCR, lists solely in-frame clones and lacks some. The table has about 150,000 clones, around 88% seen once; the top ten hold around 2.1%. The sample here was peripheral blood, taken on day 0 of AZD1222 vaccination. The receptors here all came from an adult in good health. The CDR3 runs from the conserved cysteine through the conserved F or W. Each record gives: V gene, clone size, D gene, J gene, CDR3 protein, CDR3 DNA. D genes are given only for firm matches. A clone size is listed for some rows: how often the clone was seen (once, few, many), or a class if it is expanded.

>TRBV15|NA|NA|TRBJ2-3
CATSRDKQRPTDTQYF
TGTGCCACCAGCAGAGATAAACAGCGGCCCACAGATACGCAGTATTTT
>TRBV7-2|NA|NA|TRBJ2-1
CASSLAWVYNEQFF
TGTGCCAGCAGCTTAGCCTGGGTCTACAATGAGCAGTTCTTC
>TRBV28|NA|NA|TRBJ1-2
CASSPHREGYGYTF
TGTGCCAGCAGTCCTCACAGGGAGGGCTATGGCTACACCTTC
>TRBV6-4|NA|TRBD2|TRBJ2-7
CASSLGRERSEQYF
TGTGCCAGCAGCCTCGGGCGGGAGAGATCCGAGCAGTACTTC
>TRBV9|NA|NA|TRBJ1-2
CASSVTGSVDYGYTF
TGTGCCAGCAGCGTAACGGGGAGTGTGGACTATGGCTACACCTTC
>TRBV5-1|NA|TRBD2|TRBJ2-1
CASSLGTSGSWRNEQFF
TGCGCCAGCAGCTTGGGGACTAGCGGGAGTTGGAGGAATGAGCAGTTCTTC
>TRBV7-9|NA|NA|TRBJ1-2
CASSLGLQGTNNYGYTF
TGTGCCAGCAGCTTAGGATTACAGGGTACGAATAACTATGGCTACACCTTC
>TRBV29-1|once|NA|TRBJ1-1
CSVRRLNTEAFF
TGCAGCGTTAGGCGGTTGAACACTGAAGCTTTCTTT
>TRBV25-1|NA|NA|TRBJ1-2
CASSESLGVEGTYGYTF
TGTGCCAGCAGTGAATCTCTTGGGGTTGAAGGAACGTATGGCTACACCTTC
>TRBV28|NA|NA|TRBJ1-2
CASSFPYREGYTF
TGTGCCAGCAGTTTTCCCTACAGGGAGGGCTACACCTTC
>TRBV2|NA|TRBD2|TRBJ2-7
CASSPTSGFYEQYF
TGTGCCAGCAGCCCGACTAGCGGGTTCTACGAGCAGTACTTC
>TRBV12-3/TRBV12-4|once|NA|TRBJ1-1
CASSRYSSEAFF
TGTGCCAGCAGCCGATACTCTTCCGAAGCTTTCTTT
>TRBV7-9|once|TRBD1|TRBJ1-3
CAAAGDRGPFSGNTIYF
TGTGCAGCAGCTGGGGACAGGGGGCCGTTCAGTGGAAACACCATATATTTT
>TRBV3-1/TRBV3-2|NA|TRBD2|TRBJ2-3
CASSPGTSDLTDTQYF
TGTGCCAGCAGCCCGGGGACTAGCGATCTCACAGATACGCAGTATTTT
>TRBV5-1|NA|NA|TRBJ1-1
CASSPRDWTANTEAFF
TGCGCCAGCAGCCCAAGGGACTGGACAGCGAACACTGAAGCTTTCTTT
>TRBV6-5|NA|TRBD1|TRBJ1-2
CASSPRDSYGYTF
TGTGCCAGCAGCCCCCGGGACAGTTATGGCTACACCTTC
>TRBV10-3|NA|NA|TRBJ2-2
CAISTQGSTGELFF
TGTGCCATCAGTACTCAGGGGAGCACCGGGGAGCTGTTTTTT
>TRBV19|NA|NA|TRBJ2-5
CASSQARETQYF
TGTGCCAGTAGTCAGGCGCGGGAGACCCAGTACTTC
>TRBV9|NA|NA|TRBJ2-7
CASSVAGTGGYYEQYF
TGTGCCAGCAGCGTAGCAGGGACCGGGGGTTACTACGAGCAGTACTTC
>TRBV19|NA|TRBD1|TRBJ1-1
CASSLDRDTEAFF
TGTGCCAGTAGCTTGGACAGGGACACTGAAGCTTTCTTT
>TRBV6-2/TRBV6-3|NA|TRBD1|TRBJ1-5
CASSYQGGVQPQHF
TGTGCCAGCAGTTACCAGGGGGGAGTCCAGCCCCAGCATTTT
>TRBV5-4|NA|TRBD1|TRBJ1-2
CASYQQGESNYGYTF
TGTGCCAGCTACCAACAGGGGGAGTCTAACTATGGCTACACCTTC
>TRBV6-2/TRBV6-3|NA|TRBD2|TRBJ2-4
CASTYGRGKNIQYF
TGTGCCAGCACTTACGGGAGGGGCAAAAACATTCAGTACTTC
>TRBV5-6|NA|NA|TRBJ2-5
CASSSPGIQLWAQYF
TGTGCCAGCAGCAGCCCCGGGATCCAGCTGTGGGCCCAGTACTTC
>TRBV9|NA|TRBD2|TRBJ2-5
CASSVAPSGALGGETQYF
TGTGCCAGCAGCGTAGCCCCTAGCGGGGCCTTGGGGGGAGAGACCCAGTACTTC
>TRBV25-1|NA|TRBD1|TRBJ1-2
CASSECPGGGSDYGYTF
TGTGCCAGCAGTGAATGTCCCGGAGGGGGCTCTGACTATGGCTACACCTTC
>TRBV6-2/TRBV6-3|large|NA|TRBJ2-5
CASSHSLRVETQYF
TGTGCCAGCAGTCACTCTTTGCGGGTAGAGACCCAGTACTTC
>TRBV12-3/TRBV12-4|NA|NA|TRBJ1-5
CASSNDQPQHF
TGTGCCAGCTCCAATGATCAGCCCCAGCATTTT
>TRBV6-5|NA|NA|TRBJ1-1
CASSYKGRNTEAFF
TGTGCCAGCAGTTACAAGGGGCGGAACACTGAAGCTTTCTTT
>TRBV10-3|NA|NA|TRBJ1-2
CAISELGGGYTF
TGTGCCATCAGTGAGTTGGGGGGTGGCTACACCTTC
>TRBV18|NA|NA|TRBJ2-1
CASIEGVGYNEQFF
TGTGCCAGTATTGAGGGGGTAGGATACAATGAGCAGTTCTTC
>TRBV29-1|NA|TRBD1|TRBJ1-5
CSVGQGGDQPQHF
TGCAGCGTGGGACAGGGAGGGGATCAGCCCCAGCATTTT
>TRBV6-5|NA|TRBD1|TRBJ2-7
CASSQQGYEQYF
TGTGCCAGCAGCCAACAGGGGTACGAGCAGTACTTC
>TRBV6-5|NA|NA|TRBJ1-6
CASRPTGSTTSPLHF
TGTGCCAGCAGACCTACAGGGAGTACGACTTCACCCCTCCACTTT
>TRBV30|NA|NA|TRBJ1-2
CAWGVSRTDGYTF
TGTGCCTGGGGCGTGAGCAGGACAGATGGCTACACCTTC
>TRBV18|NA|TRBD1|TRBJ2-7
CASSPGQGSREQYF
TGTGCCAGCTCACCGGGACAGGGTTCCCGCGAGCAGTACTTC
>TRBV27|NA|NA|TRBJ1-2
CASSFLPIGEGGAYGYTF
TGTGCCAGCAGTTTCCTGCCTATTGGGGAGGGGGGCGCCTATGGCTACACCTTC
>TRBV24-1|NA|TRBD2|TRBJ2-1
CATSDTGVASGGVNEQFF
TGTGCCACCAGTGATACGGGGGTGGCTAGCGGGGGAGTGAATGAGCAGTTCTTC
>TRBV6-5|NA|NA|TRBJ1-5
CASSSDRTSNQPQHF
TGTGCCAGCAGTTCCGACAGAACAAGCAATCAGCCCCAGCATTTT
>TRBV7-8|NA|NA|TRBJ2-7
CASSAGIYEQYF
TGTGCCAGCAGCGCCGGGATCTACGAGCAGTACTTC
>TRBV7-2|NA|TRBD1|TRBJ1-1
CASSLAPSGQGATEAFF
TGTGCCAGCAGCTTAGCTCCGTCGGGACAGGGGGCAACTGAAGCTTTCTTT
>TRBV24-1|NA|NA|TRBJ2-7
CATSDFPGPATEQYF
TGTGCCACCAGTGATTTCCCTGGGCCTGCTACAGAGCAGTACTTC